This T cell receptor beta chain came from a study of blood T cell repertoires in COVID-19. Overall study context: Acute and convalescent COVID-19 samples came from the United States, Italy and Spain. Sources were T cells, B-cell-depleted T cells, or PBMCs; the material itself was cDNA or gDNA.

The length of the CDR3 is 19 residues. Germline CDR1 and CDR2: MNHEY and SMNVEV (reference sequence). After removal of 3 bases from V and 7 bases from J, the junction contained 19 bases not matched to a gene. Per the study methods: Amplified reference gene primers provided the basis for estimating nucleated cell counts. TCRdb's copy holds only in-frame clones and misses some; the assay was immunoSEQ multiplex PCR. The V and J calls and the clone size are those of that table, but D and trimming were determined from the DNA. The sample consists of 100,000 to 150,000 clones, 70% to 90% of them appearing once.

The TCR was taken from a man between 60 and 70 years old with acute or convalescent COVID-19. V and J are TRBV27 and TRBJ2-1, with TRBD1 matching over 9 bases. The sample was peripheral blood. CDR3 sequence (DNA): TGTGCCAGCAGTTTCGGCGCGAGACAGGGGGAAGGAAGCGAGAATGAGCAGTTCTTC. This gives the protein CASSFGARQGEGSENEQFF.